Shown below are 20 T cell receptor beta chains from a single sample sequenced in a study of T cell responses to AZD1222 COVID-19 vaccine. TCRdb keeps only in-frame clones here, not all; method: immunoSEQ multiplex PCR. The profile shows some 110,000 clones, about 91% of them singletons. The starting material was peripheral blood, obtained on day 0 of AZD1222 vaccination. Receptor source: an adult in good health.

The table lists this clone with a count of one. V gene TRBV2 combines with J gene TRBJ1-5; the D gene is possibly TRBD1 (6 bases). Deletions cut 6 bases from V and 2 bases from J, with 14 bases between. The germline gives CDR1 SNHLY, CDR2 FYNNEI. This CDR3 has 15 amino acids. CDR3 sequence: CASSEQGMRNQPQHF. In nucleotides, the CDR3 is TGTGCCAGCAGCGAACAGGGTATGCGCAATCAGCCCCAGCATTTT.

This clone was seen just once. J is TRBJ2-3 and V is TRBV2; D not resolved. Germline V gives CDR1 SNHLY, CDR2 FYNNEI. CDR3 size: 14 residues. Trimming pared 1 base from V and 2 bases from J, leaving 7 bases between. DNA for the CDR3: TGTGCCAGCAGTGAAGTGCTAGTCACAGATACGCAGTATTTT. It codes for CASSEVLVTDTQYF.

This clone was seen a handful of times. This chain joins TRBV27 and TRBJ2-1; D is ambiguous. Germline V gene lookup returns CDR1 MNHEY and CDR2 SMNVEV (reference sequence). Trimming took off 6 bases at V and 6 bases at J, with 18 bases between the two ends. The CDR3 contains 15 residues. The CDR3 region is CASSPLGKLGNEQFF. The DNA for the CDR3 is TGTGCCAGCAGCCCCCTTGGCAAGCTTGGCAATGAGCAGTTCTTC.

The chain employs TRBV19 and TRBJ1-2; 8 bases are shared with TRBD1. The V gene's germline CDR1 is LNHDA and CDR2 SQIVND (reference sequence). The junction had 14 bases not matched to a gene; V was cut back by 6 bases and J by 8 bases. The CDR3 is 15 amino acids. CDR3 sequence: CASSLNRGQGNGYTF. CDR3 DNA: TGTGCCAGTAGCCTAAACCGAGGACAGGGCAACGGCTACACCTTC.

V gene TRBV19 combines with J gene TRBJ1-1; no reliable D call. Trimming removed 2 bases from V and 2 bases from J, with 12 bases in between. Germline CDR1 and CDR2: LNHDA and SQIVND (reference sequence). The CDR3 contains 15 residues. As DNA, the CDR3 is TGTGCCAGTAGTATACCGGGCCTAAGAAACACTGAAGCTTTCTTT. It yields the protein CASSIPGLRNTEAFF.

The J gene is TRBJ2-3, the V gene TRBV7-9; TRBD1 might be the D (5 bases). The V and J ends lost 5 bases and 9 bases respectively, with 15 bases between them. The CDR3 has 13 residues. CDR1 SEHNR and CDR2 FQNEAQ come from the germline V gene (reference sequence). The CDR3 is CASSTDSSYTQYF. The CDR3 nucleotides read TGTGCCAGCAGCACCGACAGCTCATACACGCAGTATTTT.

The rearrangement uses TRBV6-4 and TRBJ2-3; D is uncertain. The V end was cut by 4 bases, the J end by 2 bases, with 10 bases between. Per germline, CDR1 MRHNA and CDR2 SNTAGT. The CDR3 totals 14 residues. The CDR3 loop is CASSAGGFTDTQYF. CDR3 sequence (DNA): TGTGCCAGCAGTGCGGGCGGCTTCACAGATACGCAGTATTTT.

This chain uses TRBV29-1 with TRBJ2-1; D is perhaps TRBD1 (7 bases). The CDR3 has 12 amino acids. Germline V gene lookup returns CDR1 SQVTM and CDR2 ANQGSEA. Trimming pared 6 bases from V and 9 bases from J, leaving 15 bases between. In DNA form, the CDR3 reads TGCAGCGTACCCAACAGGGGAGGTGAGCAGTTCTTC. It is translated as CSVPNRGGEQFF.

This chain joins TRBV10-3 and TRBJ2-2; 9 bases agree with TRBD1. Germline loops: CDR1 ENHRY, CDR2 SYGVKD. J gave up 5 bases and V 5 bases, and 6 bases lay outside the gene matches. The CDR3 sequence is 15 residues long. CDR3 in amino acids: CAISLQGAVTGELFF. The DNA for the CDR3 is TGTGCCATCAGTTTACAGGGGGCGGTTACCGGGGAGCTGTTTTTT.

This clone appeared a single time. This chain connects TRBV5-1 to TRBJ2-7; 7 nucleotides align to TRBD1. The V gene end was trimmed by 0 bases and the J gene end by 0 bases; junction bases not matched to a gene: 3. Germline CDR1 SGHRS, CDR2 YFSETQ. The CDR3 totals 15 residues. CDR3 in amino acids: CASSLGGTVSYEQYF. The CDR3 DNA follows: TGCGCCAGCAGCTTGGGGGGGACAGTCTCCTACGAGCAGTACTTC.

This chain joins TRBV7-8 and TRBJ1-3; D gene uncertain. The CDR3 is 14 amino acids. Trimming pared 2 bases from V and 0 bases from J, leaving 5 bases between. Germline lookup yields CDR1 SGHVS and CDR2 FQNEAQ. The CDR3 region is CASSLNVSGNTIYF. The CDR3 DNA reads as TGTGCCAGCAGCTTAAACGTCTCTGGAAACACCATATATTTT.

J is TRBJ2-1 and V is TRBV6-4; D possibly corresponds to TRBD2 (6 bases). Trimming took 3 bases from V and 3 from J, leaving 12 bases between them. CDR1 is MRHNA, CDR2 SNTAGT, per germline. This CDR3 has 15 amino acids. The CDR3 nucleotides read TGTGCCAGCAGTGAGGAGTGGGGGGTCTACAATGAGCAGTTCTTC. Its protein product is CASSEEWGVYNEQFF.

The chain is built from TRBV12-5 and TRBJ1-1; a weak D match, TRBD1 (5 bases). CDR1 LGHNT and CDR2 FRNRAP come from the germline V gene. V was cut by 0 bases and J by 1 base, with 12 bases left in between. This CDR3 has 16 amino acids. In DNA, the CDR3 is TGTGCTAGTGGTTTGGTTATAGGGGACCCGAACACTGAAGCTTTCTTT. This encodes CASGLVIGDPNTEAFF.

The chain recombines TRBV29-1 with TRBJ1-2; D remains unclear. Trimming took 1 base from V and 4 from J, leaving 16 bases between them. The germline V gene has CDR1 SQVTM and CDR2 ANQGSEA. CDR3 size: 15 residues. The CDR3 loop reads CSVEVSGQPFYGYTF. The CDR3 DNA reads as TGCAGCGTTGAAGTCAGCGGTCAGCCATTCTATGGCTACACCTTC.

CDR3 in amino acids: CASSIEDGNYGYTF. CDR3 coding DNA: TGTGCCAGTAGTATCGAAGACGGAAACTATGGCTACACCTTC. The chain couples TRBV19 to TRBJ1-2; D unresolved. V was cut by 3 bases and J by 2 bases, with 10 bases left in between. This CDR3 region has 14 residues. Germline assignment: CDR1 LNHDA and CDR2 SQIVND (reference sequence). Full variable domain (rest looked up from reference TRBV19 and TRBJ1-2): DGGITQSPKYLFRKEGQNVTLSCEQNLNHDAMYWYRQDPGQGLRLIYYSQIVNDFQKGDIAEGYSVSREKKESFPLTVTSAQKNPTAFYLCASSIEDGNYGYTFGSGTRLTVV.

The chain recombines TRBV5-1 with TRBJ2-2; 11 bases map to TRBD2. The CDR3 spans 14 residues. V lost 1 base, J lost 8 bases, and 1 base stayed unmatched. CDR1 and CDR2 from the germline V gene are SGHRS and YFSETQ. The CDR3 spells CASSLTSGGGELFF. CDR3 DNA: TGCGCCAGCAGCTTGACTAGCGGGGGTGGGGAGCTGTTTTTT.

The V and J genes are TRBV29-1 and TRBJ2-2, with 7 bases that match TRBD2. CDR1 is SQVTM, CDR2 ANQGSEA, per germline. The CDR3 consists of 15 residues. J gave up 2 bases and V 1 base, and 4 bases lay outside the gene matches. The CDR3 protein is CSVEVRDYNTGELFF. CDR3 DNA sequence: TGCAGCGTTGAAGTCAGGGACTACAACACCGGGGAGCTGTTTTTT.

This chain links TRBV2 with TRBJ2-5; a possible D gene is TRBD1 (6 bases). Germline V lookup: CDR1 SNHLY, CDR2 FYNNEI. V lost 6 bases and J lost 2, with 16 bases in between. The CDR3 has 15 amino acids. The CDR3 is CASRTGTTNQETQYF. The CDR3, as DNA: TGTGCCAGCAGAACCGGGACAACTAATCAAGAGACCCAGTACTTC.

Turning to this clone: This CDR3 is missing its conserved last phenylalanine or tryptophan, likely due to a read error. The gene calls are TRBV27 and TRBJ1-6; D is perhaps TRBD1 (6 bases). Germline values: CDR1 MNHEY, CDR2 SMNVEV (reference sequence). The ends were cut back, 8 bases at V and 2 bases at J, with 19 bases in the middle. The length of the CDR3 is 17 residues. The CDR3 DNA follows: TGTGCCAGCGGGGACTACAGGGATCGCCCCTATAATTCACCCCTCCACCTT. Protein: CASGDYRDRPYNSPLHL.

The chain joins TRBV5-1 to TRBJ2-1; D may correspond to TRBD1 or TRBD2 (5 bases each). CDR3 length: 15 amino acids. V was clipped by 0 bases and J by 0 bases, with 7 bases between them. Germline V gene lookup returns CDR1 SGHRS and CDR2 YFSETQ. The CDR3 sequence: CASSLGGASYNEQFF. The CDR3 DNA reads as TGCGCCAGCAGCTTGGGAGGGGCCTCCTACAATGAGCAGTTCTTC. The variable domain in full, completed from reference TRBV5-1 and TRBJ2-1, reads KAGVTQTPRYLIKTRGQQVTLSCSPISGHRSVSWYQQTPGQGLQFLFEYFSETQRNKGNFPGRFSGRQFSNSRSEMNVSTLELGDSALYLCASSLGGASYNEQFFGPGTRLTVL.